This T cell receptor beta chain was observed in a study of cytomegalovirus exposure and HLA in healthy donors. Points from the study as a whole: For TCR beta chains, V- and J-gene trimming was later linked to a missense DCLRE1C variant.

The PCR ran on 60 Vbeta and 13 Jbeta primers. Sequencing used immunoSEQ multiplex PCR; TCRdb keeps in-frame clones, though not all of them. The sample lists under 150,000 clones, roughly a tenth occurring once. This CDR3 has 18 amino acids. Losses at the gene ends were 1 base for V and 7 bases for J; bases not matched to a gene: 13. Germline CDR1 is SGHTA and CDR2 is FQGNSA. As for this clone: Its specificity is not known.

The source material was PBMCs. This rearrangement joins TRBV7-2 to TRBJ2-1; 10 positions match TRBD2. This clonotype was sampled from a male donor in good health and CMV-seronegative. CDR3 in amino acids: CASSLVGAGTSERNEQFF. The CDR3 bases are TGTGCCAGCAGCTTAGTTGGGGCCGGGACTAGCGAGCGGAATGAGCAGTTCTTC. Supplemented by reference TRBV7-2 and TRBJ2-1, the full variable domain reads GAGVSQSPSNKVTEKGKDVELRCDPISGHTALYWYRQSLGQGLEFLIYFQGNSAPDKSGLPSDRFSAERTGGSVSTLTIQRTQQEDSAVYLCASSLVGAGTSERNEQFFGPGTRLTVL.